Sequencing of this T cell receptor beta chain was carried out in a study of blood T cell repertoires in COVID-19. Overall study context: Specimens from acute and convalescent COVID-19 originated in the United States, Italy and Spain.

This CDR3 has 13 amino acids. Trimming stripped 1 base from V and 1 base from J, with 4 bases between. The germline gives CDR1 SGHAT, CDR2 FQNNGV. Original methodology: Amplification with reference gene primers provided the estimates of nucleated cell counts. Sequencing was performed with immunoSEQ multiplex PCR; in TCRdb, only in-frame clones are kept and a portion is missing. V, J and clone size are those of that table, while D and trimming were read from the DNA. The data show approximately 500,000 clones, around 90% seen once. During active infection, Seattle patients enrolled and were then monitored through disease.

The rearrangement joins TRBV11-2 to TRBJ1-1; no firm D call. The TCR originated in a woman in her forties or fifties with COVID-19, enrolled during active disease. Sample: peripheral blood. The chain's CDR3 is CASSLGENTEAFF. As DNA, the CDR3 is TGTGCCAGCAGCTTAGGAGAGAACACTGAAGCTTTCTTT.